This T cell receptor (beta chain) was captured in a study of naive and memory T cell subsets. With V trimmed by 6 bases and J by 5 bases, 3 bases remained unmatched. CDR1 and CDR2 from the germline V gene are ENHRY and SYGVKD. The CDR3 runs 15 residues. An equimolar mix of two oligonucleotides served as the beta constant-region primer for TRBC1 and TRBC2. MiXCR, applied by TCRdb to the UMI-ligation and nested PCR reads, yields one record per CDR3 protein. Of 89,000 or so distinct CDR3 sequences listed, around 13% are singletons. This clonotype occurred once. This chain links TRBV10-3 with TRBJ1-6; TRBD1 aligns across 11 bases. The receptor's source is a human donor in good health. The sample comprised central memory CD4+ T cells from blood. The DNA of the CDR3 is TGTGCCATCAGCGGACAGGGGGCCGATAATTCACCCCTCCACTTT. Amino acids: CAISGQGADNSPLHF.